The sequence of this T cell receptor (beta chain) was determined in a study of CD8 T cells in ankylosing spondylitis. Note on this clonotype: Its antigen is as yet unknown.

General study points: The study looked at matched synovial fluid samples from ankylosing spondylitis patients. Disease-linked clones were reported to be significantly enriched there.

The CDR3 runs 16 residues. Germline CDR1 is SEHNR and CDR2 is FQNEAQ (reference sequence). V lost 5 bases, J lost 2 bases, and 3 bases stayed unmatched. MiXCR, applied by TCRdb to the 5' RACE reads, yields one record per CDR3 protein. The sample includes about 360,000 distinct CDR3 sequences, approximately 22% seen only once; the top ten take under 15%. This clonotype originated in a male donor with ankylosing spondylitis or in good health (not recorded which). The material sequenced was blood, either unsorted or a sorted T cell fraction (not recorded which). The J gene is TRBJ2-1, the V gene TRBV7-9, with 13 bases aligning to TRBD2. The CDR3: CASSGLAGAPYNEQFF. The DNA for the CDR3 is TGTGCCAGCAGCGGACTAGCGGGGGCCCCCTACAATGAGCAGTTCTTC.